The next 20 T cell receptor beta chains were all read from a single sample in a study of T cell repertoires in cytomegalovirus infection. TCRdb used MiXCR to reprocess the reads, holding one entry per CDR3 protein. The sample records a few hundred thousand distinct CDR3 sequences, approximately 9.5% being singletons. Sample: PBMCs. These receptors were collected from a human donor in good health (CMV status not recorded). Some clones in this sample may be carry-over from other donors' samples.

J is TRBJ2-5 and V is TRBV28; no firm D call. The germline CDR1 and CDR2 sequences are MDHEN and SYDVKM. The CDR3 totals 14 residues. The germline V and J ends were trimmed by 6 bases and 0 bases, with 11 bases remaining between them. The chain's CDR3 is CASSIPGHQETQYF. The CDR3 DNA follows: TGTGCCAGCAGCATCCCGGGTCACCAAGAGACCCAGTACTTC.

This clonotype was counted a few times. This chain's CDR3 is CASSQVMNTEAFF. The CDR3 coding sequence is TGTGCCAGTAGTCAGGTGATGAACACTGAAGCTTTCTTT. The chain couples TRBV19 to TRBJ1-1; D is unresolved. The CDR3 extends over 13 amino acids. Germline V gene lookup returns CDR1 LNHDA and CDR2 SQIVND (reference sequence). Trimming cost V 5 bases and J 0 bases, with 7 bases left between them. The complete variable domain, with remaining parts taken from reference TRBV19 and TRBJ1-1, reads DGGITQSPKYLFRKEGQNVTLSCEQNLNHDAMYWYRQDPGQGLRLIYYSQIVNDFQKGDIAEGYSVSREKKESFPLTVTSAQKNPTAFYLCASSQVMNTEAFFGQGTRLTVV.

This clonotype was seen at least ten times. CDR3 residues: CASSLEGWPGRYEQYF. The CDR3 DNA follows: TGTGCCAGCAGCTTGGAAGGTTGGCCGGGACGCTACGAGCAGTACTTC. The V and J genes are TRBV5-8 and TRBJ2-7; D is tentatively TRBD1 or TRBD2 (5 bases each). Per the germline V gene, CDR1 is SGHTS and CDR2 is YDEGEE. The CDR3 extends over 16 amino acids. The V and J ends lost 0 bases and 3 bases respectively, with 16 bases between them.

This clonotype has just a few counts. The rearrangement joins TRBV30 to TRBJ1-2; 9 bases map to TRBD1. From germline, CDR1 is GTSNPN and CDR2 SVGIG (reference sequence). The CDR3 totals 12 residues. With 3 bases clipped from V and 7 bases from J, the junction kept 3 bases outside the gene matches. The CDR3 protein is CAWRGTGPGYTF. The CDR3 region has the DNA TGTGCCTGGAGGGGGACAGGGCCTGGCTACACCTTC.

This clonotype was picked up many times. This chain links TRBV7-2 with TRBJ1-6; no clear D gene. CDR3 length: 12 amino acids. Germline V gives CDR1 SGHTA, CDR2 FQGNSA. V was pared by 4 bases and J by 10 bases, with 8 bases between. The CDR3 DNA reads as TGTGCCAGCAGCTCCCGCGGGTCACCCCTCCACTTT. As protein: CASSSRGSPLHF.

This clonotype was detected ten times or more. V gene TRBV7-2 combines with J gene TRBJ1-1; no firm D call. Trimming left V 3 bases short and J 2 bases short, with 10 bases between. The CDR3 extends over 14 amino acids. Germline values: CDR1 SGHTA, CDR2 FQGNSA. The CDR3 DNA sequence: TGTGCCAGCAGCTTGCGACGGTCTAACACTGAAGCTTTCTTT. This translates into CASSLRRSNTEAFF.

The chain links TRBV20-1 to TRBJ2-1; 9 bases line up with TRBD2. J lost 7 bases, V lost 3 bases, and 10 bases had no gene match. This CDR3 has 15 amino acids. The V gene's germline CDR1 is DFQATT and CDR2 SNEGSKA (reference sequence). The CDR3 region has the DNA TGCAGTGCTAGGCCCATAGCGGGAGTCCGGAATGAGCAGTTCTTC. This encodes CSARPIAGVRNEQFF.

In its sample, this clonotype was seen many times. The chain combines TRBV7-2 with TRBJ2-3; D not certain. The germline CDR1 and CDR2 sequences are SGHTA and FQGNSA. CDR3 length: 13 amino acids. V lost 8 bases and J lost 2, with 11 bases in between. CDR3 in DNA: TGTGCCAGCCGTTGGGTGGTCACAGATACGCAGTATTTT. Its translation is CASRWVVTDTQYF.

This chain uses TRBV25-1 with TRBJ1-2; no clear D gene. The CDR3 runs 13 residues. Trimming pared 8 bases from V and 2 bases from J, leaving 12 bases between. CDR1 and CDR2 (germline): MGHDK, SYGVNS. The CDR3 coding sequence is TGTGCCAGCTCTCCGGTGGGCAACTATGGCTACACCTTC. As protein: CASSPVGNYGYTF.

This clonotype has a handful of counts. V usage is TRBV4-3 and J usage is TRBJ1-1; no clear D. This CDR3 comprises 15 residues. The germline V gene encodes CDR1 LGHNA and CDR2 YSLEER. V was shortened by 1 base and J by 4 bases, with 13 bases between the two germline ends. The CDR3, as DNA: TGCGCCAGCAGCCAAGTCCGTGCGAAGATCACTGAAGCTTTCTTT. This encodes CASSQVRAKITEAFF.

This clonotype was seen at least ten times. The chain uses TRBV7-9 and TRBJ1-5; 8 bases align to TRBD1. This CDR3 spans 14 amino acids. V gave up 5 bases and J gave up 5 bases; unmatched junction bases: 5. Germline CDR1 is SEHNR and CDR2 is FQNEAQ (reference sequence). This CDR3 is CASSPGGNDQPQHF. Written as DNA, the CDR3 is TGTGCCAGCAGCCCAGGGGGCAATGATCAGCCCCAGCATTTT.

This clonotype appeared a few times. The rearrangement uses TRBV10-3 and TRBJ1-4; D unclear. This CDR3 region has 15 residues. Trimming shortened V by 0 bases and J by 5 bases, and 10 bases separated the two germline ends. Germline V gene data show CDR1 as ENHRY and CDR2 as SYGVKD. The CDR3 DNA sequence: TGTGCCATCAGTGAGTCCGAAAGCCCGAATGAAAAACTGTTTTTT. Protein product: CAISESESPNEKLFF.

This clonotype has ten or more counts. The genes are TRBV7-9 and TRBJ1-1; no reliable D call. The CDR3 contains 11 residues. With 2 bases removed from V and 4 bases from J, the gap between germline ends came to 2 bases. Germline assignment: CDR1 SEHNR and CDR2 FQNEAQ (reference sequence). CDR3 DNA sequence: TGTGCCAGCAGCTTAAGCACTGAAGCTTTCTTT. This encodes CASSLSTEAFF.

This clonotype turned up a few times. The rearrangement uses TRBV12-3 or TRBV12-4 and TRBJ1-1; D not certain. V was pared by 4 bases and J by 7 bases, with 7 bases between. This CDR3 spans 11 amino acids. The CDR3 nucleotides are TGTGCCAGCAGTTCGGGAGGTGAAGCTTTCTTT. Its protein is CASSSGGEAFF.

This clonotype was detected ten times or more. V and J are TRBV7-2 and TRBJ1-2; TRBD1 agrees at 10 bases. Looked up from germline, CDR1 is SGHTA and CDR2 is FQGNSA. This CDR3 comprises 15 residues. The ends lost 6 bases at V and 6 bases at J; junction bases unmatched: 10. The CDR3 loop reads CASSSKPGQGNGYTF. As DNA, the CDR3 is TGTGCCAGCAGTTCGAAACCGGGACAGGGGAATGGCTACACCTTC.

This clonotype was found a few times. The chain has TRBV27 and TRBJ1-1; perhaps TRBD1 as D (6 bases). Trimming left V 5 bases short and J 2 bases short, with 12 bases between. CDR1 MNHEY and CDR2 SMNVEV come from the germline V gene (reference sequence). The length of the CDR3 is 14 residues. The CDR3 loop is CASSKGVGNTEAFF. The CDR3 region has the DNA TGTGCCAGCAGTAAGGGGGTAGGAAACACTGAAGCTTTCTTT.

CDR3 bases: TGTGCCAGCAGCCCCGGACAGGCGAACACCATATATTTT. Protein product: CASSPGQANTIYF. The gene calls are TRBV7-6 and TRBJ1-3; TRBD1 agrees at 7 bases. The V gene's germline CDR1 is SGHVS and CDR2 FNYEAQ. The CDR3 runs 13 residues. Trimming at V came to 5 bases and at J to 7 bases, leaving 5 bases not matched to a gene.

Written as DNA, the CDR3 is TGTGCCAGCAGTGGAGGAACGTACTCCTACGAGCAGTACTTC. Its translation: CASSGGTYSYEQYF. The genes are TRBV2 and TRBJ2-7; no clear D gene. The V gene lost 4 bases and the J gene lost 0 bases, with 10 bases spanning the gap. The CDR3 has 14 amino acids. Germline CDR1 and CDR2: SNHLY and FYNNEI.

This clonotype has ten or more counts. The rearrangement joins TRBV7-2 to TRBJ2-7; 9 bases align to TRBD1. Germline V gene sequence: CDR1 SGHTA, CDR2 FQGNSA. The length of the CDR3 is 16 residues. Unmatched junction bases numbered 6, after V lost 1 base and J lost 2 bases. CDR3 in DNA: TGTGCCAGCAGCTTAGAGGGGACAGGGCCTACCTACGAGCAGTACTTC. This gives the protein CASSLEGTGPTYEQYF.

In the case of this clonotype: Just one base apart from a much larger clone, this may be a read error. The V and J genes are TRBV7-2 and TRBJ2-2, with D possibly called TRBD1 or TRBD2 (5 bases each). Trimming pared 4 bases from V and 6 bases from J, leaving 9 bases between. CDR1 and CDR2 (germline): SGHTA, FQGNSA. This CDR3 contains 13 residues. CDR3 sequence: CASSSTGPGELFF. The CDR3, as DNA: TGTGCCAGCAGCTCCACGGGACCCGGGGAGCTGTTTTTT.